What follows are 23 T cell receptor beta chains derived from one specimen sequenced in a study of T-cell reconstitution after alpha-beta-depleted transplantation in children (dated by TCRdb to 2016 to 2018). The library was produced with PCR. TCRdb records Illumina HiSeq 2500 as the sequencer. TCR library preparation used molecular barcoding, with unique molecular identifiers applied to normalize quantification of the TCRbeta repertoire. TCRdb redid the processing of the public reads, applying fastp at Q25 and MiXCR, and retained in-frame beta chains. Duplicate CDR3 protein sequences are folded into a single record with the most common DNA and genes. Counted in this sample were approximately 250,000 distinct CDR3 sequences; about a quarter of them appeared once. 2.6% of the sample is held by the ten biggest clonotypes. What the treatment or condition label conveys for this sample: allogeneic hematopoietic cell transplantation with graft depleted of TCRalphabeta T cells and CD19 B cells.

Sequencing used PBMCs, obtained before TCRalphabeta/CD19-depleted stem cell transplant. The receptor source for this set is a girl aged 2-10 years with Fanconi anemia, due to receive a stem cell transplant.

Ten or more counts support this clonotype. V and J are TRBV29-1 and TRBJ2-6; 8 bases are a match to TRBD1. This CDR3 region has 16 residues. Germline lookup yields CDR1 SQVTM and CDR2 ANQGSEA. The junction had 4 bases not matched to a gene; V was cut back by 0 bases and J by 3 bases. CDR3 residues: CSVEDQGAVGANVLTF. CDR3 bases: TGCAGCGTTGAAGACCAGGGGGCGGTTGGGGCCAACGTCCTGACTTTC.

The chain has TRBV7-6 and TRBJ2-1, with D perhaps TRBD2 (6 bases). The germline V gene has CDR1 SGHVS and CDR2 FNYEAQ. V was clipped by 2 bases and J by 5 bases, with 13 bases between them. The CDR3 consists of 15 residues. The CDR3 nucleotides read TGTGCCAGCAGCTTAAATTACGGGAGAGACAATGAGCAGTTCTTC. Its protein is CASSLNYGRDNEQFF.

This clonotype was seen at least ten times. This sequence joins TRBV27 and TRBJ2-7; possible D gene TRBD2, 7 bases. This CDR3 is 15 amino acids long. The V and J ends lost 4 bases and 2 bases respectively, with 15 bases between them. CDR1 is MNHEY and CDR2 is SMNVEV in the germline V gene (reference sequence). Here the CDR3 DNA reads TGTGCCAGCAGTTGGGAGGGGGGTCCAACCTACGAGCAGTACTTC. Its protein product is CASSWEGGPTYEQYF.

V is TRBV23-1 and J is TRBJ1-5; D is ambiguous. TRBV23-1 is identified as an open reading frame with a role that is uncertain. This CDR3 has 16 amino acids. V lost 0 bases to trimming and J lost 1 base, with 10 bases between them. CDR3 sequence: CASSQSRGGSNQPQHF. CDR3 sequence (DNA): TGCGCCAGCAGTCAATCGCGGGGAGGAAGCAATCAGCCCCAGCATTTT.

The chain is built from TRBV7-6 and TRBJ2-1; 11 bases map to TRBD2. V lost 6 bases, J lost 6 bases, and 1 base stayed unmatched. CDR1 and CDR2 from the germline V gene are SGHVS and FNYEAQ. The CDR3 covers 13 residues. CDR3 coding DNA: TGTGCCAGCAGGGGACTAGCGGCCAATGAGCAGTTCTTC. Translation: CASRGLAANEQFF.

This clonotype was counted at least ten times. The chain joins TRBV20-1 to TRBJ1-1; the D gene is possibly TRBD1 (5 bases). This CDR3 is 11 amino acids long. Germline V gene lookup returns CDR1 DFQATT and CDR2 SNEGSKA (reference sequence). V lost 2 bases and J lost 4, with 5 bases in between. The CDR3 loop reads CSARQGTEAFF. DNA of the CDR3: TGCAGTGCTAGACAGGGCACTGAAGCTTTCTTT.

The chain carries TRBV5-5 and TRBJ2-4; D gene ambiguous. The V end lost 0 bases, the J end lost 0 bases, and 13 bases lay between the germline ends. The CDR3 spans 17 residues. CDR1 is SGHKS and CDR2 is YYEKEE in the germline V gene (reference sequence). CDR3 protein: CASSLGVVPLAKNIQYF. For the CDR3, the DNA is TGTGCCAGCAGCTTGGGCGTGGTCCCACTAGCCAAAAACATTCAGTACTTC.

Many counts were recorded for this clonotype. V usage is TRBV6-1 and J usage is TRBJ1-1; no firm D call. This CDR3 contains 16 residues. Deletions cut 2 bases from V and 1 base from J, with 14 bases between. Looked up from germline, CDR1 is MNHNS and CDR2 is SASEGT. The DNA for the CDR3 is TGTGCCAGCAGTGAACAGGAAGGGTGGGGGAACACTGAAGCTTTCTTT. This sequence encodes CASSEQEGWGNTEAFF.

This clonotype was counted between two and nine times. The chain couples TRBV7-2 to TRBJ2-4, with no clear D. The V and J ends lost 5 bases and 6 bases respectively, with 8 bases between them. Germline CDR1 and CDR2: SGHTA and FQGNSA. The CDR3 covers 12 residues. The CDR3 here is CASSRGGNIQYF. The CDR3 DNA follows: TGTGCCAGCAGCCGCGGCGGAAACATTCAGTACTTC.

This clonotype came up many times. The chain is built from TRBV2 and TRBJ2-7, with D perhaps TRBD1 or TRBD2 (5 bases each). The V gene's germline CDR1 is SNHLY and CDR2 FYNNEI. There are 15 residues in the CDR3. V gave up 5 bases and J gave up 0 bases, with 14 bases separating them. The CDR3 DNA is TGTGCCAGCAGTCTATGGGGGATTAGCTCCTACGAGCAGTACTTC. Its translation is CASSLWGISSYEQYF.

The chain employs TRBV11-2 and TRBJ2-7; tentative D call: TRBD2 (5 bases). The CDR3 is made up of 18 amino acids. V was cut by 2 bases and J by 2 bases, with 22 bases left in between. The V gene's germline CDR1 is SGHAT and CDR2 FQNNGV. In nucleotides, the CDR3 is TGTGCCAGCAGCTTATATCCCTCTCGCGCGGGTATCCCCTACGAGCAGTACTTC. It specifies CASSLYPSRAGIPYEQYF.

This clonotype came up a few times. This sequence joins TRBV2 and TRBJ2-1; D remains unclear. Germline V gene sequence: CDR1 SNHLY, CDR2 FYNNEI. V lost 8 bases, J lost 7 bases, and 18 bases lay in between. There are 14 residues in the CDR3. The DNA for the CDR3 is TGTGCCAGCGCGGTGGCTTCCGCTAGGAATGAGCAGTTCTTC. Amino acids: CASAVASARNEQFF. Full variable domain (outside the CDR3, taken from reference TRBV2 and TRBJ2-1): EPEVTQTPSHQVTQMGQEVILRCVPISNHLYFYWYRQILGQKVEFLVSFYNNEISEKSEIFDDQFSVERPDGSNFTLKIRSTKLEDSAMYFCASAVASARNEQFFGPGTRLTVL.

The sample holds a few counts of this clonotype. DNA for the CDR3: TGCAGCGTCCAGAAAGCGGTACAGTTCTTC. Its translation: CSVQKAVQFF. The V and J genes are TRBV29-1 and TRBJ2-1, with D maybe TRBD2 (5 bases). V lost 6 bases and J lost 13, with 13 bases in between. This CDR3 region has 10 residues. Germline values: CDR1 SQVTM, CDR2 ANQGSEA.

The J gene is TRBJ2-7, the V gene TRBV29-1; the D gene could be TRBD1 or TRBD2 (5 bases each). The V and J ends lost 3 bases and 3 bases respectively, with 12 bases between them. The CDR3 sequence is 13 residues long. Germline V CDR1 and CDR2: SQVTM, ANQGSEA. For the CDR3, the DNA is TGCAGCGTTGACACGGGAAGGGGCTACGAGCAGTACTTC. Its translation is CSVDTGRGYEQYF.

The CDR3 spells CASSLVPAKNIQYF. CDR3 nucleotides: TGTGCCAGCAGCTTAGTTCCAGCCAAAAACATTCAGTACTTC. The chain couples TRBV11-2 to TRBJ2-4; no firm D call. Trimming left V 1 base short and J 0 bases short, with 4 bases between. CDR3 length equals 14 residues. CDR1 is SGHAT and CDR2 is FQNNGV in the germline V gene.

This clonotype came up a few times. J is TRBJ1-4 and V is TRBV7-2; weak D call: TRBD1 (5 bases). The CDR3 has 15 amino acids. CDR1 SGHTA and CDR2 FQGNSA come from the germline V gene. The V end was cut by 1 base, the J end by 2 bases, with 8 bases between. CDR3 nucleotide sequence: TGTGCCAGCAGCTTAGGGGCAGGGACTAATGAAAAACTGTTTTTT. This translates into CASSLGAGTNEKLFF.

The table lists this clonotype with a few counts. The chain is built from TRBV20-1 and TRBJ2-7; maybe TRBD1 (6 bases). This CDR3 spans 13 amino acids. Germline V gene data show CDR1 as DFQATT and CDR2 as SNEGSKA (reference sequence). Trimming shortened V by 1 base and J by 6 bases, and 13 bases separated the two germline ends. The CDR3 protein is CSARGLTGPEQYF. The CDR3 bases are TGCAGTGCTAGAGGATTAACAGGGCCCGAGCAGTACTTC.

This clonotype was counted ten times or more. The chain carries TRBV9 and TRBJ2-3; D unclear. CDR1 and CDR2 (germline): SGDLS, YYNGEE. The CDR3 consists of 15 residues. Trimming cost V 1 base and J 4 bases, with 13 bases left between them. This CDR3 is CASSVLASGADTQYF. As DNA, the CDR3 is TGTGCCAGCAGCGTATTGGCTAGTGGCGCAGATACGCAGTATTTT.

This clonotype was seen repeatedly, ten times or more. The chain carries TRBV5-1 and TRBJ2-1; TRBD2 agrees at 8 bases. The V gene end was trimmed by 6 bases and the J gene end by 4 bases; junction bases not matched to a gene: 12. Germline V gene lookup returns CDR1 SGHRS and CDR2 YFSETQ. The CDR3 is 16 amino acids. The CDR3 spells CASKEREPHIYNEQFF. The CDR3 DNA sequence: TGCGCCAGCAAGGAGCGGGAGCCACACATTTACAATGAGCAGTTCTTC.

This clonotype was detected ten times or more. The gene calls are TRBV12-3 or TRBV12-4 and TRBJ2-7, with 7 bases matching TRBD1. The V segment lost 0 bases and the J segment 6 bases; nucleotides outside the gene matches: 8. The CDR3 contains 15 residues. CDR3 sequence: CASSLAADRLSEQYF. The CDR3 DNA reads as TGTGCCAGCAGTTTAGCTGCGGACAGGCTTTCCGAGCAGTACTTC.

This clonotype came up a few times. The chain combines TRBV29-1 with TRBJ2-7; TRBD1 or TRBD2 may be the D gene (7 bases each). The length of the CDR3 is 14 residues. Germline V CDR1 and CDR2: SQVTM, ANQGSEA. Trimming took 7 bases from V and 2 from J, leaving 18 bases between them. The CDR3 loop reads CSAEGAGDAYEQYF. The CDR3 nucleotides are TGCAGCGCTGAGGGGGCGGGGGATGCCTACGAGCAGTACTTC.

The sample holds many counts of this clonotype. DNA for the CDR3: TGCAGCTCATCGGGAGTTACGGACGCAGATACGCAGTATTTT. This encodes CSSSGVTDADTQYF. J is TRBJ2-3 and V is TRBV29-1; possibly TRBD2 for D (6 bases). The CDR3 is made up of 14 amino acids. The V end lost 8 bases, the J end lost 4 bases, and 19 bases lay between the germline ends. Germline loops: CDR1 SQVTM, CDR2 ANQGSEA.

The chain couples TRBV20-1 to TRBJ2-3, with no clear D. This CDR3 spans 12 amino acids. The germline gives CDR1 DFQATT, CDR2 SNEGSKA (reference sequence). V lost 3 bases to trimming and J lost 6 bases, with 10 bases between them. The DNA of the CDR3 is TGCAGTGCTAGCGTCTCTAGGGATACGCAGTATTTT. It yields the protein CSASVSRDTQYF.